This TCR beta chain was sequenced for a study of blood T cell repertoires in COVID-19. Study as a whole: Acute and convalescent COVID-19 specimens originated in the United States, Italy and Spain. The cDNA or gDNA used as material had been derived from T cells, B-cell-depleted T cells, or PBMCs.

This clone has only one observation. Per the original methods: Amplifying reference gene primers gave estimates of nucleated cell counts. The method was immunoSEQ multiplex PCR; TCRdb's version includes in-frame clones alone and lacks a portion of them. For V, J and clone size, that table is used; D and trimming come from the DNA. The data contain 150,000 or so clones, around 87% of them singletons. Trimming stripped 6 bases from V and 5 bases from J, with 15 bases between. Germline V gene sequence: CDR1 SQVTM, CDR2 ANQGSEA. This CDR3 has 13 residues. The sample taken for sequencing was peripheral blood. This TCR came from an elderly man with acute or convalescent COVID-19. The gene calls are TRBV29-1 and TRBJ2-3, with D possibly matching TRBD1 (6 bases). CDR3 protein: CSVYQGQGDTQYF. The CDR3 DNA is TGCAGCGTCTACCAGGGGCAGGGAGATACGCAGTATTTT.